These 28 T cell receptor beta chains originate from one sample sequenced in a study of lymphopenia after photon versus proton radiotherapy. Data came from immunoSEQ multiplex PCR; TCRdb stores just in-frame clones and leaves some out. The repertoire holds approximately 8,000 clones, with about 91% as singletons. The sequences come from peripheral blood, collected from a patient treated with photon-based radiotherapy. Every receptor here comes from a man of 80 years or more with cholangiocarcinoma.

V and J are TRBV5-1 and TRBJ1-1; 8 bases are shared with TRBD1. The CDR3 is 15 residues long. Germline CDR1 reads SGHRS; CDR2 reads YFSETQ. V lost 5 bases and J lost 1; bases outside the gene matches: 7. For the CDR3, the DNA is TGCGCCAGCAGTGCTCCAGGGGGCGCGAACACTGAAGCTTTCTTT. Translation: CASSAPGGANTEAFF.

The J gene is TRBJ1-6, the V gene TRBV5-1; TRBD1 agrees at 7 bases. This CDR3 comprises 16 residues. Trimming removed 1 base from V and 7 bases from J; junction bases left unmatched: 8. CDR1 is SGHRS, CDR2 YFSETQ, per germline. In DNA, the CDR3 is TGCGCCAGCAGCTTGTATTCGACAGGGATAAATTCACCCCTCCACTTT. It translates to CASSLYSTGINSPLHF.

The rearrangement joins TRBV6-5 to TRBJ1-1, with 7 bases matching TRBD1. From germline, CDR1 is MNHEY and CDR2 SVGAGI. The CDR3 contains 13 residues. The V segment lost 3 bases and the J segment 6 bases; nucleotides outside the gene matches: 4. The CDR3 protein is CASSYGQGAEAFF. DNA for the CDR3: TGTGCCAGCAGTTATGGTCAGGGGGCTGAAGCTTTCTTT.

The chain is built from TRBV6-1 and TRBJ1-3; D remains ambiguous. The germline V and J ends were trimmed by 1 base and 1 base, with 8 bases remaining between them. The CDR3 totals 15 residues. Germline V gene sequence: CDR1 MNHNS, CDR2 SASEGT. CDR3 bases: TGTGCCAGCAGTGAAGGCATATATTCTGGAAACACCATATATTTT. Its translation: CASSEGIYSGNTIYF.

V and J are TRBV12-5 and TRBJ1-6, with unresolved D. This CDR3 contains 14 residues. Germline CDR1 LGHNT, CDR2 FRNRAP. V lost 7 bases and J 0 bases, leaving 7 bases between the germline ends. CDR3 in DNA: TGTGCTAGTGCACTGAGCTCCTATAATTCACCCCTCCACTTT. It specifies CASALSSYNSPLHF.

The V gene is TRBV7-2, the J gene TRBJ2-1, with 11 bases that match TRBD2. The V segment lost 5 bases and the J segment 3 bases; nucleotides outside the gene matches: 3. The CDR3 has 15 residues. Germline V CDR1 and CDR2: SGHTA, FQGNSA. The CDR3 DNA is TGTGCCAGCAGCATGACTAGCGGGGTCTACAATGAGCAGTTCTTC. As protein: CASSMTSGVYNEQFF.

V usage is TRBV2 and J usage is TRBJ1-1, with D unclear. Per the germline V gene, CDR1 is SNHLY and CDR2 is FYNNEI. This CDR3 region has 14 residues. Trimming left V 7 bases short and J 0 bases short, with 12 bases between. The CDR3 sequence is CASNWLAVNTEAFF. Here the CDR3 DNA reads TGTGCCAGCAATTGGTTGGCGGTGAACACTGAAGCTTTCTTT.

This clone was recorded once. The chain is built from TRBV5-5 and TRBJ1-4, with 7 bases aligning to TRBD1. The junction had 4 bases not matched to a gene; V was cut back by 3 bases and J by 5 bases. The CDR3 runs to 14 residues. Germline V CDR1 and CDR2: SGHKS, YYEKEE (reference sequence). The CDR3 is CASSSTGRNEKLFF. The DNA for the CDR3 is TGTGCCAGCAGCTCGACAGGGCGAAATGAAAAACTGTTTTTT.

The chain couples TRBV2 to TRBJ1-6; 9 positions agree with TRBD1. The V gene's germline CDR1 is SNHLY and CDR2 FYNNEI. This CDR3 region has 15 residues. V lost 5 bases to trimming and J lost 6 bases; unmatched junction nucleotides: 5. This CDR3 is CASSQGQGPNSPLHF. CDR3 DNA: TGTGCCAGCAGTCAGGGACAGGGTCCTAATTCACCCCTCCACTTT.

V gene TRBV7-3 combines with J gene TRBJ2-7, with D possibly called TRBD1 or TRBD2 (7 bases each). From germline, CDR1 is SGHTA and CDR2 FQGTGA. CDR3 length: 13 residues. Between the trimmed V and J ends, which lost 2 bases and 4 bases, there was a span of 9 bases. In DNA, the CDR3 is TGTGCCAGCAGCTTACAGGGGGGGTACGAGCAGTACTTC. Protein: CASSLQGGYEQYF. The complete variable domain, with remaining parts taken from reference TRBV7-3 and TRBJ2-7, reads GAGVSQTPSNKVTEKGKYVELRCDPISGHTALYWYRQSLGQGPEFLIYFQGTGAADDSGLPNDRFFAVRPEGSVSTLKIQRTERGDSAVYLCASSLQGGYEQYFGPGTRLTVT.

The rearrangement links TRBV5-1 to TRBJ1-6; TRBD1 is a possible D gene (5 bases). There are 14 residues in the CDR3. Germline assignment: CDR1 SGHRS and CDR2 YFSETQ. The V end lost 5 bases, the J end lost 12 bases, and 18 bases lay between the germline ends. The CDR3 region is CASRPGTQLGPLHF. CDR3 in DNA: TGCGCCAGCAGACCCGGGACCCAACTTGGACCCCTCCACTTT.

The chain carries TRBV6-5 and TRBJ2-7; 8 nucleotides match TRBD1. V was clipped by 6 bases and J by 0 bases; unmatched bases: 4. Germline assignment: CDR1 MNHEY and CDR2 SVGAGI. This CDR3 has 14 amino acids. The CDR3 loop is CASRHRGSSYEQYF. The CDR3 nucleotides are TGTGCCAGCAGACACAGGGGGAGCTCCTACGAGCAGTACTTC.

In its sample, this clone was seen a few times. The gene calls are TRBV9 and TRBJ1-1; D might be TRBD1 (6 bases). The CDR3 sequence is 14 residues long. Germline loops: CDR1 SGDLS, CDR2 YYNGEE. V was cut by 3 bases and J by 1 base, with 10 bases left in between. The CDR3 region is CASSAGGQNTEAFF. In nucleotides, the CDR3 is TGTGCCAGCAGCGCGGGGGGGCAGAACACTGAAGCTTTCTTT.

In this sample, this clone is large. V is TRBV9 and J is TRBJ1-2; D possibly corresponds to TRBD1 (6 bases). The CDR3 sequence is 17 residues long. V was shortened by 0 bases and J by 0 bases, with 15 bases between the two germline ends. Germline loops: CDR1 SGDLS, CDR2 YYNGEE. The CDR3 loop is CASSVAGALGANYGYTF. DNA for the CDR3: TGTGCCAGCAGCGTAGCAGGGGCCCTCGGTGCTAACTATGGCTACACCTTC.

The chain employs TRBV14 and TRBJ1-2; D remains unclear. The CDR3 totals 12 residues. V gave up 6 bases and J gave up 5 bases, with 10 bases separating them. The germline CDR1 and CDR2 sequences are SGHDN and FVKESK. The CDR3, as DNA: TGTGCCAGCAGTCCAGGCGGGTATGGCTACACCTTC. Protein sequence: CASSPGGYGYTF. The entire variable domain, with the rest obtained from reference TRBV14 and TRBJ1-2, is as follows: EAGVTQFPSHSVIEKGQTVTLRCDPISGHDNLYWYRRVMGKEIKFLLHFVKESKQDESGMPNNRFLAERTGGTYSTLKVQPAELEDSGVYFCASSPGGYGYTFGSGTRLTVV.

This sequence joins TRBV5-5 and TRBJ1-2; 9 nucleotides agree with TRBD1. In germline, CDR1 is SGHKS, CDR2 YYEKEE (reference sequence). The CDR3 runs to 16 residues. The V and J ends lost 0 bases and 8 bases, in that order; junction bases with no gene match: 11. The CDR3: CASSLAGQGSLRGYTF. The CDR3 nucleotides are TGTGCCAGCAGCTTGGCGGGACAGGGTTCCCTAAGGGGCTACACCTTC.

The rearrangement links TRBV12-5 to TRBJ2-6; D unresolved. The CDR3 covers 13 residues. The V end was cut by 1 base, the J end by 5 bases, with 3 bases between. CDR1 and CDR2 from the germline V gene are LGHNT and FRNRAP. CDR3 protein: CASGLDRANVLTF. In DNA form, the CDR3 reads TGTGCTAGTGGTTTGGACCGGGCCAACGTCCTGACTTTC.

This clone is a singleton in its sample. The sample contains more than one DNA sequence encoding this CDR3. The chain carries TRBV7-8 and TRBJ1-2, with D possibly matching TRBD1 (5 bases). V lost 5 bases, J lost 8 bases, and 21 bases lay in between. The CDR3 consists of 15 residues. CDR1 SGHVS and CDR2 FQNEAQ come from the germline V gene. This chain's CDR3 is CASSPAGRVVYGYTF. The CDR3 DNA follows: TGTGCCAGCAGCCCAGCGGGCAGGGTTGTCTACGGCTACACCTTC.

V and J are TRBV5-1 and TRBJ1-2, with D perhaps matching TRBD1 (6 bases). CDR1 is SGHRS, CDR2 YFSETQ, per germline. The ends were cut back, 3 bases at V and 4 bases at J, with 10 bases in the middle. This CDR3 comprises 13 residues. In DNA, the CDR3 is TGCGCCAGCAGCTCAGGGGAGGGCTATGGCTACACCTTC. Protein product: CASSSGEGYGYTF.

Here the CDR3 reads CASSPGQLGETQYF. CDR3 DNA: TGTGCCAGCTCACCGGGACAGCTCGGGGAGACCCAGTACTTC. The chain is built from TRBV18 and TRBJ2-5; 7 bases map to TRBD1. The V gene end was trimmed by 3 bases and the J gene end by 5 bases; junction bases not matched to a gene: 6. The CDR3 runs 14 residues. The germline V gene encodes CDR1 KGHSH and CDR2 LQKENI.

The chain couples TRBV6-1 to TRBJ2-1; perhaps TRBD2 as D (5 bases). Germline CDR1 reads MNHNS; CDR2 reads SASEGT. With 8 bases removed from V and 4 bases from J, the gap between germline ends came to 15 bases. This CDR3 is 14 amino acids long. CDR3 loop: CASCFGAGYNEQFF. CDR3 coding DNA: TGTGCCAGCTGCTTTGGCGCGGGTTACAATGAGCAGTTCTTC.

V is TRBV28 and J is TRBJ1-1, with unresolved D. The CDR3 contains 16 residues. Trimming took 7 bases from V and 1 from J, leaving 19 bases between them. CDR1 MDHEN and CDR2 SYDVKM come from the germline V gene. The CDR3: CASISTNYIKNTEAFF. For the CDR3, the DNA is TGTGCCAGCATCAGCACCAATTATATTAAGAACACTGAAGCTTTCTTT. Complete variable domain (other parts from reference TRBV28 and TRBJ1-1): DVKVTQSSRYLVKRTGEKVFLECVQDMDHENMFWYRQDPGLGLRLIYFSYDVKMKEKGDIPEGYSVSREKKERFSLILESASTNQTSMYLCASISTNYIKNTEAFFGQGTRLTVV.

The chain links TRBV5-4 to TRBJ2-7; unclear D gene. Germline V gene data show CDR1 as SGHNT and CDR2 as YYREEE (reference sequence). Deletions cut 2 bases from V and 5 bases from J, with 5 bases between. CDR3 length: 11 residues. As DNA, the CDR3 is TGTGCCAGCAGCTTCGCGCACGAGCAGTACTTC. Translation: CASSFAHEQYF. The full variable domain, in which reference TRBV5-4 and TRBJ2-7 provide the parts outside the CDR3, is ETGVTQSPTHLIKTRGQQVTLRCSSQSGHNTVSWYQQALGQGPQFIFQYYREEENGRGNFPPRFSGLQFPNYSSELNVNALELDDSALYLCASSFAHEQYFGPGTRLTVT.

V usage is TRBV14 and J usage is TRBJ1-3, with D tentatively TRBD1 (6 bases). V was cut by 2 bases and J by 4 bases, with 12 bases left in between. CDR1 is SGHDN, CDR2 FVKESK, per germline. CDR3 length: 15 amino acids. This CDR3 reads CASSQFSQGGNTIYF. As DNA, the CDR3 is TGTGCCAGCAGCCAATTTTCGCAGGGGGGAAACACCATATATTTT.

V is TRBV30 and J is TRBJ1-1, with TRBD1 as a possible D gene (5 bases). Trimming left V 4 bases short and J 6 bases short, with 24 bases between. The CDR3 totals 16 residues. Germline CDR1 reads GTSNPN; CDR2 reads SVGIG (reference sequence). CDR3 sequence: CAWMMPLGRRVPEAFF. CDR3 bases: TGTGCCTGGATGATGCCCCTGGGACGGCGGGTCCCTGAAGCTTTCTTT.

This CDR3 reads CASSSSGFGETQYF. The CDR3 DNA reads as TGCGCCAGCAGCTCCTCGGGATTCGGAGAGACCCAGTACTTC. This rearrangement joins TRBV5-1 to TRBJ2-5; possibly TRBD2 for D (5 bases). The CDR3 covers 14 residues. V gave up 3 bases and J gave up 4 bases, with 13 bases separating them. Germline V gives CDR1 SGHRS, CDR2 YFSETQ.

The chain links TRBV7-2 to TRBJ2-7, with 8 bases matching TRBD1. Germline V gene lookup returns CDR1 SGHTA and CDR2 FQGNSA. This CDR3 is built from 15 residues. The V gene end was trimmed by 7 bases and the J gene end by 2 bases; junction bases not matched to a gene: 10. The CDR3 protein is CASMYTGTGPYEQYF. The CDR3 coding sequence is TGTGCCAGCATGTATACCGGGACAGGACCCTACGAGCAGTACTTC.

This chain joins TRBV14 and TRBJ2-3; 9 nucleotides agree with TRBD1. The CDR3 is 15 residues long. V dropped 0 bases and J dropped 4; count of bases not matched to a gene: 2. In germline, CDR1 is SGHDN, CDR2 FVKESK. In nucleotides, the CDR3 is TGTGCCAGCAGCCAAGAATGGACAGGGGCAGATACGCAGTATTTT. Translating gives CASSQEWTGADTQYF.